This T cell receptor beta chain was identified in a study of shared clonotypes between healthy human individuals. The CDR3 spans 14 residues. Germline V CDR1 and CDR2: ENHRY, SYGVKD. For this clone: An end of the junction differs from the germline gene, which may be a read error.

Genomic DNA of each subset was evenly split across several immunoSEQ plates. On sorted subsets, replicate PCRs used approximately 190 ng DNA, or 27,000 or so T cell genomes. Using immunoSEQ multiplex PCR, the repertoire was profiled, and TCRdb retains in-frame clones only, with some absent. The sample gives 2 million to 2.5 million clones, 95% of which show up once; 0.13% is in the top ten. The gene calls are TRBV10-3 and TRBJ2-2; TRBD1 or TRBD2 may be the D gene (5 bases each). Sequenced input: naive CD4+ T cells sorted from blood. The subset: CD45RA+ positively selected. This receptor was identified in a man between 18 and 35 years old in good health. The CDR3 DNA sequence: TGTGCCACCAGTCCGGGGCCCAACACCGGGGAGCTGTTTTTT. It encodes CATSPGPNTGELFF.